This entry describes one T cell receptor (beta chain). Its antigen is undetermined. This record comes from a study of cytomegalovirus exposure and HLA in healthy donors. Trimming took off 8 bases at V and 2 bases at J, with 6 bases between the two ends. Germline V gives CDR1 MNHEY, CDR2 SMNVEV (reference sequence). The CDR3 contains 11 residues. General study points: Among TCR beta chains, those listed as cytomegalovirus-associated numbered fewer than 200. In vitro checks showed that a few CMV-associated chains really do target CMV antigens. First-cohort TCR clusters were later found to tend to co-occur in the 130 or so validation repertoires.

Only in-frame clones appear in the TCRdb table, and some are missing; sequencing was by immunoSEQ multiplex PCR. The sample has fewer than 85,000 clones, 94% seen once. The material sequenced was PBMCs. The origin of this receptor is a woman aged 18-30 years in good health and CMV-seronegative. The chain recombines TRBV27 with TRBJ1-2, with D perhaps TRBD1 (6 bases). The CDR3 spells CASGQNYGYTF. The CDR3 DNA is TGTGCCAGCGGACAGAACTATGGCTACACCTTC.